This T cell receptor (beta chain) was identified during a study of cytomegalovirus exposure and HLA in healthy donors. Overall study: A prior analysis found about 120 million unique TCR beta sequences from roughly 180 million T cells. Points from the study as a whole: Among the CMV-associated chains, three were confirmed in vitro as specific for CMV antigens. Presence/absence analyses assumed roughly uniform sequencing depth across donors.

There are 16 residues in the CDR3. Trimming stripped 5 bases from V and 1 base from J, with 17 bases between. The V gene's germline CDR1 is MNHEY and CDR2 SMNVEV (reference sequence). The PCR contained 60 Vbeta and 13 Jbeta primers. Here immunoSEQ multiplex PCR was the method, and the copy in TCRdb shows in-frame clones only, minus some. The sample lists 150,000 or so clones; about three quarters were seen once. Concerning this clone: Its antigen remains unidentified.

Sequencing used PBMCs. The V and J genes are TRBV27 and TRBJ1-1; no definite D call. The clonotype originates from a man aged 25-45 years in good health and CMV-seropositive. The CDR3: CASSPNDGNWNTEAFF. CDR3 sequence (DNA): TGTGCCAGCAGTCCTAATGACGGGAATTGGAACACTGAAGCTTTCTTT.